These 24 T cell receptor beta chains were all obtained from the same sample, sequenced in a study of OX40 agonist ivuxolimab in advanced cancers. Profiling relied on immunoSEQ multiplex PCR, and the TCRdb table lists in-frame clones only, not all of them. The repertoire holds about 20,000 clones, with 80% to 85% as singletons. The sequencing used CD4+ or CD8+ T cells sorted from blood, collected in a trial of the OX40 agonist ivuxolimab. Receptors originate from an adult with an advanced solid tumor such as melanoma, head and neck, liver or kidney cancer.

The V and J genes are TRBV27 and TRBJ2-7; D remains unclear. The germline V and J ends were trimmed by 6 bases and 1 base, with 7 bases remaining between them. This CDR3 comprises 12 residues. The germline gives CDR1 MNHEY, CDR2 SMNVEV (reference sequence). The CDR3 nucleotides read TGTGCCAGCAGGGGCATTTCCTACGAGCAGTACTTC. Translation gives CASRGISYEQYF.

V and J are TRBV30 and TRBJ2-7, with 13 nucleotides matching TRBD2. The CDR3 runs to 15 residues. Germline assignment: CDR1 GTSNPN and CDR2 SVGIG (reference sequence). V was pared by 1 base and J by 2 bases, with 2 bases of the junction left unmatched. The CDR3: CAWSAGLAGAYEQYF. The CDR3, as DNA: TGTGCCTGGAGTGCCGGACTAGCGGGGGCCTACGAGCAGTACTTC. Complete variable domain (other parts from reference TRBV30 and TRBJ2-7): SQTIHQWPATLVQPVGSPLSLECTVEGTSNPNLYWYRQAAGRGLQLLFYSVGIGQISSEVPQNLSASRPQDRQFILSSKKLLLSDSGFYLCAWSAGLAGAYEQYFGPGTRLTVT.

The chain combines TRBV2 with TRBJ2-2; TRBD2 matches 9 bases. J was trimmed by 4 bases and V by 6 bases; bases with no gene match: 6. The length of the CDR3 is 15 residues. Germline values: CDR1 SNHLY, CDR2 FYNNEI. This CDR3 reads CASRSGLAATGELFF. CDR3 in DNA: TGTGCCAGCAGGTCGGGACTAGCAGCCACCGGGGAGCTGTTTTTT.

This sequence joins TRBV10-2 and TRBJ2-5; no firm D call. CDR1 and CDR2 (germline): WSHSY, SAAADI. CDR3 length equals 10 residues. Deletions cut 2 bases from V and 11 bases from J, with 6 bases between. DNA of the CDR3: TGCGCCAGCAGTGAGGGAAGACAGTACTTC. This translates into CASSEGRQYF.

This sequence joins TRBV6-5 and TRBJ2-7; D is perhaps TRBD1 (5 bases). CDR1 MNHEY and CDR2 SVGAGI come from the germline V gene. The CDR3 spans 11 residues. V lost 4 bases, J lost 7 bases, and 8 bases lay in between. The CDR3 protein is CASSSQGEQYF. CDR3 nucleotides: TGTGCCAGCAGTTCTCAGGGTGAGCAGTACTTC.

V gene TRBV9 combines with J gene TRBJ2-1; 8 nucleotides align to TRBD1. The V gene end was trimmed by 0 bases and the J gene end by 7 bases; junction bases not matched to a gene: 9. Germline CDR1 SGDLS, CDR2 YYNGEE. The CDR3 has 16 residues. For the CDR3, the DNA is TGTGCCAGCAGCGTAGGAAGTGCAGGGGGCTGGAATGAGCAGTTCTTC. This sequence encodes CASSVGSAGGWNEQFF.

The rearrangement links TRBV19 to TRBJ2-1, with D perhaps matching TRBD1 or TRBD2 (5 bases each). The germline V gene encodes CDR1 LNHDA and CDR2 SQIVND (reference sequence). The CDR3 contains 16 residues. Trimming left V 9 bases short and J 6 bases short, with 24 bases between. The CDR3 bases are TGTGCCAGCCACAGGTCAAGGGACCCCCCACCCAATGAGCAGTTCTTC. Residues: CASHRSRDPPPNEQFF.

This rearrangement joins TRBV30 to TRBJ2-1; D remains ambiguous. The CDR3 consists of 12 residues. The germline gives CDR1 GTSNPN, CDR2 SVGIG (reference sequence). Trimming removed 0 bases from V and 4 bases from J, with 4 bases in between. CDR3 residues: CAWSVLYNEQFF. The CDR3 region has the DNA TGTGCCTGGAGTGTACTTTACAATGAGCAGTTCTTC.

The chain joins TRBV6-1 to TRBJ1-1; D not certain. With 6 bases removed from V and 7 bases from J, the gap between germline ends came to 6 bases. CDR1 is MNHNS, CDR2 SASEGT, per germline. The length of the CDR3 is 10 residues. The CDR3: CASRQIEAFF. The CDR3 bases are TGTGCCAGCAGACAGATTGAAGCTTTCTTT.

This clone has more than one count but fewer than ten. The chain couples TRBV4-3 to TRBJ1-6; 8 bases align to TRBD1. Trimming cost V 1 base and J 1 base; bases outside gene matches: 3. This CDR3 is built from 17 residues. Germline CDR1 and CDR2: LGHNA and YSLEER. The CDR3 nucleotides read TGCGCCAGCAGCCAAGTCACAGGGGGTTCCTATAATTCACCCCTCCACTTT. This translates into CASSQVTGGSYNSPLHF.

The chain employs TRBV7-2 and TRBJ1-6; TRBD1 matches 9 bases. This CDR3 contains 14 residues. V lost 7 bases, J lost 6 bases, and 4 bases stayed unmatched. In germline, CDR1 is SGHTA, CDR2 FQGNSA. This chain's CDR3 is CASTSGQGNSPLHF. The CDR3 nucleotides read TGTGCCAGCACCTCGGGACAGGGTAATTCACCCCTCCACTTT.

CDR3 DNA sequence: TGCGCCAGCAGCTTGGTCCCGGGACAGCCATCTTTCGAGCAGTACTTC. The encoded protein is CASSLVPGQPSFEQYF. The rearrangement uses TRBV5-1 and TRBJ2-7; TRBD1 agrees at 7 bases. CDR1 is SGHRS and CDR2 is YFSETQ in the germline V gene. The CDR3 loop spans 16 amino acids. V was clipped by 0 bases and J by 6 bases; unmatched bases: 12.

The chain has TRBV28 and TRBJ1-1; D may be TRBD1 (5 bases). V was cut by 6 bases and J by 2 bases, with 16 bases left in between. The germline gives CDR1 MDHEN, CDR2 SYDVKM. This CDR3 is built from 15 residues. CDR3 sequence reads: CASSRDHRDNTEAFF. For the CDR3, the DNA is TGTGCCAGCAGCCGGGACCACCGCGATAACACTGAAGCTTTCTTT.

The chain is built from TRBV19 and TRBJ1-1, with unresolved D. Between the trimmed V and J ends, which lost 3 bases and 4 bases, there was a span of 9 bases. Germline-derived CDR1 and CDR2 are LNHDA and SQIVND (reference sequence). The CDR3 covers 13 residues. The CDR3 loop is CASSIPSSTEAFF. CDR3 nucleotides: TGTGCCAGTAGTATCCCGAGTAGCACTGAAGCTTTCTTT.

The chain joins TRBV9 to TRBJ1-3; TRBD1 might be the D (6 bases). The CDR3 loop spans 16 amino acids. CDR1 SGDLS and CDR2 YYNGEE come from the germline V gene. The V end was cut by 1 base, the J end by 4 bases, with 15 bases between. Here the CDR3 DNA reads TGTGCCAGCAGCGTAAGTTGGGGGACAATCGGAAACACCATATATTTT. It yields the protein CASSVSWGTIGNTIYF.

V and J are TRBV27 and TRBJ1-2; TRBD1 agrees at 7 bases. Germline assignment: CDR1 MNHEY and CDR2 SMNVEV (reference sequence). This CDR3 has 15 amino acids. The V and J ends lost 4 bases and 4 bases, in that order; junction bases with no gene match: 9. The CDR3 here is CASSWSTGSGYGYTF. The CDR3 DNA follows: TGTGCCAGCAGTTGGTCGACAGGGTCGGGCTATGGCTACACCTTC.

This rearrangement joins TRBV10-3 to TRBJ2-5, with 10 nucleotides matching TRBD1. V shed 9 bases, J shed 2 bases, and the junction held 6 bases outside the gene matches. This CDR3 has 14 amino acids. Germline values: CDR1 ENHRY, CDR2 SYGVKD. DNA of the CDR3: TGTGCCATATCCCGGGACAGGGGACAAGAGACCCAGTACTTC. Amino acids: CAISRDRGQETQYF.

This clone was seen only once. The V and J genes are TRBV25-1 and TRBJ1-2, with D possibly TRBD1 on 5 matching bases. CDR3 length: 13 residues. In germline, CDR1 is MGHDK, CDR2 SYGVNS. V dropped 8 bases and J dropped 2 bases, with 12 bases sitting between them. The CDR3 sequence is CASCCGANYGYTF. The DNA of the CDR3 is TGTGCCAGCTGCTGCGGGGCGAACTATGGCTACACCTTC.

Only a few counts were recorded for this clone. CDR3 coding DNA: TGCAGCGTTGGGGGGCTAGCGGGGGCCATCGGGGAGACCCAGTACTTC. It is translated as CSVGGLAGAIGETQYF. The genes are TRBV29-1 and TRBJ2-5, with 10 bases aligning to TRBD2. V was pared by 4 bases and J by 5 bases, with 13 bases of the junction left unmatched. Looked up from germline, CDR1 is SQVTM and CDR2 is ANQGSEA. CDR3 length equals 16 residues.

The chain recombines TRBV5-6 with TRBJ1-1; D gene uncertain. The CDR3 totals 13 residues. CDR1 SGHDT and CDR2 YYEEEE come from the germline V gene. Trimming shortened V by 0 bases and J by 0 bases, and 3 bases separated the two germline ends. This CDR3 is CASSLDLNTEAFF. The DNA of the CDR3 is TGTGCCAGCAGCTTGGACCTGAACACTGAAGCTTTCTTT.

V gene TRBV28 combines with J gene TRBJ1-2; TRBD1 aligns across 8 bases. Germline V lookup: CDR1 MDHEN, CDR2 SYDVKM. This CDR3 comprises 17 residues. With 3 bases clipped from V and 6 bases from J, the junction kept 15 bases outside the gene matches. CDR3 loop: CASSFSVPEAGGHGYTF. The CDR3 nucleotides read TGTGCCAGCAGTTTTTCGGTTCCCGAGGCAGGGGGCCATGGCTACACCTTC.

In this sample, this clone is medium-sized. This chain uses TRBV28 with TRBJ1-6, with 7 bases matching TRBD1. The germline V gene encodes CDR1 MDHEN and CDR2 SYDVKM. Trimming at V came to 6 bases and at J to 13 bases, leaving 6 bases not matched to a gene. This CDR3 spans 12 amino acids. The CDR3: CASSLPRGPLHF. The CDR3 DNA follows: TGTGCCAGCAGCTTACCCAGGGGGCCCCTCCACTTT.

This clone occurred a few times. CDR3 in amino acids: CASSQGRGPAGELFF. DNA for the CDR3: TGCGCCAGCAGCCAAGGCAGGGGGCCGGCCGGGGAGCTGTTTTTT. The chain has TRBV4-1 and TRBJ2-2; 8 nucleotides line up with TRBD1. The V and J ends lost 1 base and 6 bases, in that order; junction bases with no gene match: 4. The germline V gene encodes CDR1 MGHRA and CDR2 YSYEKL. The length of the CDR3 is 15 residues.

V gene TRBV6-6 combines with J gene TRBJ2-2, with D uncertain. CDR1 is MNHNY, CDR2 SVGAGI, per germline (reference sequence). This CDR3 contains 15 residues. V gave up 7 bases and J gave up 1 base, with 13 bases separating them. CDR3 in DNA: TGTGCCAGCACCCCCGTGTGGGGGAACACCGGGGAGCTGTTTTTT. The encoded protein is CASTPVWGNTGELFF.